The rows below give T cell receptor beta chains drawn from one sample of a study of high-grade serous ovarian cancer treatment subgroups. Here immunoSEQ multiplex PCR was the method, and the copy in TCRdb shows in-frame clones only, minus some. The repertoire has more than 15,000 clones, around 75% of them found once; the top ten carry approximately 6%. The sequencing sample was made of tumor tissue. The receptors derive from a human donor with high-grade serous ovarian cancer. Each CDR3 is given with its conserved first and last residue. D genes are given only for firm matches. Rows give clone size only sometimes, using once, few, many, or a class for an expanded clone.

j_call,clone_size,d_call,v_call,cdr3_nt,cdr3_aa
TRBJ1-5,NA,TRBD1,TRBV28,TGTGCCAGCAGTTTAGACAGGGGATATCAGCCCCAGCATTTT,CASSLDRGYQPQHF
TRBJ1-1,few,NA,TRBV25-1,TGTGCCAGCAAGGTAGCTTTCTTT,CASKVAFF
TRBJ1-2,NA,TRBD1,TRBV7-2,TGTGCCAGCAGCCCAGGGGGGGATAGGTATGGCTACACCTTC,CASSPGGDRYGYTF
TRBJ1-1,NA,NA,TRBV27,TGTGCCAGCATGGGACGACAGGTCGGGTACACTGAAGCTTTCTTT,CASMGRQVGYTEAFF
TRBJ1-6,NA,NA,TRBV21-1,TGTGCCAGAGCCTGGGGGCGGCCCCTCCACTTT,CARAWGRPLHF
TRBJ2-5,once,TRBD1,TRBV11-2,TGTGCCAGCAGCTCAACAGGGGACCCCCAAGAGACCCAGTACTTC,CASSSTGDPQETQYF
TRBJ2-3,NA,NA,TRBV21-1,TGTGCCAGCAGCAAGTTCCCCCGACCAGATACGCAGTATTTT,CASSKFPRPDTQYF
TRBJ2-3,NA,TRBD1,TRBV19,TGTGCCACCCAAGACAGGGGGCACACAGATACGCAGTATTTT,CATQDRGHTDTQYF
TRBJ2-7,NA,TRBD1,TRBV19,TGTGCCAGTAGTATAAGGACAGGGTTTTCCTACGAGCAGTACTTC,CASSIRTGFSYEQYF
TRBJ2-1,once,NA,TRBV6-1,TGTGCCAGCAGTGAAGCGGGGACAGAGCAGTTCTTC,CASSEAGTEQFF
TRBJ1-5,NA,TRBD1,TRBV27,TGTGCCAGCAGTTTCCGACAGGGAAATCAGCCCCAGCATTTT,CASSFRQGNQPQHF
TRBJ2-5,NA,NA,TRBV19,TGTGCCAGTAGTATCGGGATGAACCAAGAGACCCAGTACTTC,CASSIGMNQETQYF
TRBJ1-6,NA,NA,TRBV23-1,TGCGCCAGCAGTCAATTCCAAGAGAGCTCCTATAATTCACCCCTCCACTTT,CASSQFQESSYNSPLHF
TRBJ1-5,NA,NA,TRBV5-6,TGTGCCAGCAGCTTTTCAGGGACGACAGGTCCCCAGCATTTT,CASSFSGTTGPQHF
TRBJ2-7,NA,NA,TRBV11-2,TGTGCCAGCAGCTTACGTACCGGAGGACCGTACGAGCAGTACTTC,CASSLRTGGPYEQYF